A selection of T cell receptor beta chains follows, all from one sample in a study of regulatory T cells in long-lasting Graves disease. MiXCR, run by TCRdb on the multiplex PCR reads, gives a single entry per CDR3 protein. The data contain hundreds of thousands of distinct CDR3 sequences, about 20% of them seen just once; the ten biggest clones take up approximately 7.8%. The sample consisted of peripheral blood mononuclear cells (PBMCs), taken when the disease was refractory, from a patient treated with antithyroid drugs. All receptors derive from a female donor with Graves disease. Both conserved end residues are part of each CDR3. Fields, in order: CDR3 protein, J gene, V gene.

CASRPGQTEAFF | TRBJ1-1 | TRBV6-1
CASSLGLAHYGYTF | TRBJ1-2 | TRBV12-3/TRBV12-4
CASSHHTTSTDTQYF | TRBJ2-3 | TRBV4-1
CSARRVRETQYF | TRBJ2-5 | TRBV20-1
CSAIGRVSNQPQHF | TRBJ1-5 | TRBV20-1
CASGGVLETQYF | TRBJ2-5 | TRBV5-6
CASSQGDILLFQETQYF | TRBJ2-5 | TRBV4-1
CASSGRAVRTGDYGYTF | TRBJ1-2 | TRBV6-2/TRBV6-3
CASSPRLADSYEQYF | TRBJ2-7 | TRBV18
CASSNARPTETQYF | TRBJ2-5 | TRBV7-2
CASSLEAGWEFF | TRBJ2-1 | TRBV5-6
CASSRGDRDYEQYF | TRBJ2-7 | TRBV27
CAWSSGMDQPQHF | TRBJ1-5 | TRBV30
CASSLARANTEAFF | TRBJ1-1 | TRBV5-4
CASTGLRTGPNYEQHF | TRBJ2-7 | TRBV6-1
CSAVLGGETQYF | TRBJ2-5 | TRBV20-1
CASSFGDRVGHEQYF | TRBJ2-7 | TRBV28
CAWNQGAPRTGELFF | TRBJ2-2 | TRBV30
CASSQDRQSEAFF | TRBJ1-1 | TRBV4-2
CASSLVGLVGQYF | TRBJ2-7 | TRBV13
CASSRDHTNTEAFF | TRBJ1-1 | TRBV6-1
CASSLLTGGAYEQYF | TRBJ2-7 | TRBV5-6
CASSFLAEPYEQYF | TRBJ2-7 | TRBV5-1
CASSLGRDGNTIYF | TRBJ1-3 | TRBV5-1
CASVIYEQYF | TRBJ2-7 | TRBV10-1
CASSTSKGGNTEAFF | TRBJ1-1 | TRBV5-1
CASSRIAQETQYF | TRBJ2-5 | TRBV14
CAWIKTGNTGELFF | TRBJ2-2 | TRBV30
CSARTGLSQPQHF | TRBJ1-5 | TRBV20-1
CASSLAGVEKLFF | TRBJ1-4 | TRBV12-3/TRBV12-4
CASSHGHWAEAFF | TRBJ1-1 | TRBV3-1
CASSLPSSYNYEQYF | TRBJ2-7 | TRBV7-2
CASGAEAGGYTF | TRBJ1-2 | TRBV2
CATSDPGHPDQPQHF | TRBJ1-5 | TRBV24-1
CASSLTGNGELFF | TRBJ2-2 | TRBV5-1
CASSQVAGGNSYNEQFF | TRBJ2-1 | TRBV3-1
CATSRDIYHEQYF | TRBJ2-7 | TRBV15
CAISEAGSEQYF | TRBJ2-7 | TRBV10-3
CASSPVSAVYEQYF | TRBJ2-7 | TRBV14
CATSDLPSRGRAGANVLTF | TRBJ2-6 | TRBV24-1
CASTEAGELFF | TRBJ2-2 | TRBV11-2
CASRAGSGEQYF | TRBJ2-7 | TRBV25-1
CASSSQYGYTF | TRBJ1-2 | TRBV7-8
CASSWTTGTDNSPLHF | TRBJ1-6 | TRBV6-1
CASIPTALQETQYF | TRBJ2-5 | TRBV28
CASSLGSGPFYEQYF | TRBJ2-7 | TRBV11-2
CASSLWGRNTGELFF | TRBJ2-2 | TRBV5-5
CSVEDGPTEAFF | TRBJ1-1 | TRBV29-1
CASSDRTSDTQYF | TRBJ2-3 | TRBV6-2/TRBV6-3
CASSPQTPEQYF | TRBJ2-7 | TRBV7-8
CASSYPQGIEQYF | TRBJ2-7 | TRBV6-9
CASSLSRVEEQFF | TRBJ2-1 | TRBV5-1
CASSFGVGDTEAFF | TRBJ1-1 | TRBV5-1